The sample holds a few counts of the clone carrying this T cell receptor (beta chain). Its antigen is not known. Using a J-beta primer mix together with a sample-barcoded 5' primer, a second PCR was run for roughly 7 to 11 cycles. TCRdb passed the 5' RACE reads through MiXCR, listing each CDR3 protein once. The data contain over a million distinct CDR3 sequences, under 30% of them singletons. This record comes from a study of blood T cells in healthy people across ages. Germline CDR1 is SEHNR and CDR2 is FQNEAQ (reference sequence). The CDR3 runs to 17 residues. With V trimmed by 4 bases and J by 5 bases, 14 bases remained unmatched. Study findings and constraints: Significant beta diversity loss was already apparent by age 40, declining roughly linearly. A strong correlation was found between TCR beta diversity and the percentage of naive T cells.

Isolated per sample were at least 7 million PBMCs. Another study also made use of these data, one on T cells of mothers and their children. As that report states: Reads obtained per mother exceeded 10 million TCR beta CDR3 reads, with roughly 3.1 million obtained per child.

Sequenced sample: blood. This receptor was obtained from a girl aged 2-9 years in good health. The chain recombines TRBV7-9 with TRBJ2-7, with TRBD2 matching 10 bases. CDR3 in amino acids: CASSSDSSPGLADEQYF. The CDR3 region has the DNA TGTGCCAGCAGCTCCGATTCCTCTCCCGGACTAGCGGACGAGCAGTACTTC.